This paragraph covers one T cell receptor (beta chain) sequence. Its antigen is as yet unknown. The CDR3 extends over 15 amino acids. Germline V gene data show CDR1 as SGHTA and CDR2 as FQGNSA. Losses at the gene ends were 1 base for V and 5 bases for J; bases not matched to a gene: 3. The PCR made use of 60 Vbeta and 13 Jbeta primers. Assay: immunoSEQ multiplex PCR; the TCRdb copy retains only in-frame clones and omits some. The data show about 93,000 clones, roughly 63% seen once. This specimen belongs to a study of cytomegalovirus exposure and HLA in healthy donors. Study-level points and caveats: Based on reports, TCR beta sequences accurately predicted HLA-A and HLA-B alleles for most subjects. Immune exposure was documented only through CMV serostatus.

The J gene is TRBJ2-2, the V gene TRBV7-2, with TRBD1 matching 8 bases. The receptor was isolated from a boy aged 5 to 17 in good health and CMV-seropositive. Sequencing used PBMCs. The DNA for the CDR3 is TGTGCCAGCAGCTTAGGGACAGGGTTTACCGGGGAGCTGTTTTTT. It specifies CASSLGTGFTGELFF.